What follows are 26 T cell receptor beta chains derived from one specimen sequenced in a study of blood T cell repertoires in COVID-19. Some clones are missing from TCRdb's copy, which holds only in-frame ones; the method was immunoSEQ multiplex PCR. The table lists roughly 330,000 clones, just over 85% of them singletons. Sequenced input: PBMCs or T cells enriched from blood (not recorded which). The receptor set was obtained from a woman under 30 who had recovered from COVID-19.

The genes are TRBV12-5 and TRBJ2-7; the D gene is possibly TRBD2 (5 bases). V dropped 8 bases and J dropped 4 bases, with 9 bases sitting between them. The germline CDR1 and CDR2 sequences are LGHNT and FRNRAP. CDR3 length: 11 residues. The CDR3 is CASPSRYEQYF. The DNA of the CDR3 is TGTGCTAGTCCTAGCAGGTACGAGCAGTACTTC. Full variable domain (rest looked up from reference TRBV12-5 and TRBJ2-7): DARVTQTPRHKVTEMGQEVTMRCQPILGHNTVFWYRQTMMQGLELLAYFRNRAPLDDSGMPKDRFSAEMPDATLATLKIQPSEPRDSAVYFCASPSRYEQYFGPGTRLTVT.

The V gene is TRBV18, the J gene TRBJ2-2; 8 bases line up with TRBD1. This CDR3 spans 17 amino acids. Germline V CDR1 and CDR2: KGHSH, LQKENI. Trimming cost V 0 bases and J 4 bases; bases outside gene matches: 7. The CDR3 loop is CASSPPSSGGGTGELFF. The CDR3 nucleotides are TGTGCCAGCTCACCACCCTCCTCAGGGGGCGGCACCGGGGAGCTGTTTTTT.

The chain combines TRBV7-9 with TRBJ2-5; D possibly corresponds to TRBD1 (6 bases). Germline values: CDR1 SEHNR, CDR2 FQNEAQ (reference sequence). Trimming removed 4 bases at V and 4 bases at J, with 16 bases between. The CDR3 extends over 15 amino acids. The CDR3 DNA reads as TGTGCCAGCAGCTCTCCCTCACAGGGCTTAGAGACCCAGTACTTC. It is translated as CASSSPSQGLETQYF.

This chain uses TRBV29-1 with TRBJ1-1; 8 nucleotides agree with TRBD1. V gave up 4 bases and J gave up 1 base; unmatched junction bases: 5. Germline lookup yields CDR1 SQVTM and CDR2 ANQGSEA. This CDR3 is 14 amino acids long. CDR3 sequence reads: CSVGQGARNTEAFF. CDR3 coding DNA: TGCAGCGTTGGGCAGGGGGCGAGGAACACTGAAGCTTTCTTT.

The CDR3 coding sequence is TGTGCCAGCAGCTCCGGAGTAGCGGGGGGCCCCCACGAGCAGTACTTC. It is translated as CASSSGVAGGPHEQYF. This chain joins TRBV7-8 and TRBJ2-7, with TRBD2 matching over 10 bases. Germline CDR1 reads SGHVS; CDR2 reads FQNEAQ. After removal of 4 bases from V and 5 bases from J, the junction contained 11 bases not matched to a gene. The CDR3 totals 16 residues.

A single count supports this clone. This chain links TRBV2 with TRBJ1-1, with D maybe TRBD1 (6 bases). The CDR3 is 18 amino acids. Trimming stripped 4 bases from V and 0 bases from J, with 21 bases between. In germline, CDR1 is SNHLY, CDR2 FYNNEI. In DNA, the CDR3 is TGTGCCAGCAGTGGGCACAGGGATATTGGAAGGATGAACACTGAAGCTTTCTTT. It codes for CASSGHRDIGRMNTEAFF.

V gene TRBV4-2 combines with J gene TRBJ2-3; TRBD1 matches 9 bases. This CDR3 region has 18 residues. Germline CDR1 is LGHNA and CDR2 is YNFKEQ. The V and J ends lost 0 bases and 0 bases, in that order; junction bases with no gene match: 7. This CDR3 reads CASSQDSTGTGSTDTQYF. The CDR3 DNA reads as TGTGCCAGCAGCCAAGATTCGACCGGGACAGGGAGCACAGATACGCAGTATTTT.

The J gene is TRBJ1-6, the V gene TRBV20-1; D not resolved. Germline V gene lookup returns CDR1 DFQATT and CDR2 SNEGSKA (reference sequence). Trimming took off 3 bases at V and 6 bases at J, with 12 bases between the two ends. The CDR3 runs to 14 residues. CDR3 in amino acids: CSASPEDSNSPLHF. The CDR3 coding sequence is TGCAGTGCTAGTCCCGAGGATTCTAATTCACCCCTCCACTTT.

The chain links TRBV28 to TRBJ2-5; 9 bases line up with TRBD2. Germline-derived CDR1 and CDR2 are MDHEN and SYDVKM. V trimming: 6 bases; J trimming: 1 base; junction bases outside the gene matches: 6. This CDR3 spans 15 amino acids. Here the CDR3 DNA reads TGTGCCAGCAGCTCTAGCGGGAATTTCCAAGAGACCCAGTACTTC. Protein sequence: CASSSSGNFQETQYF.

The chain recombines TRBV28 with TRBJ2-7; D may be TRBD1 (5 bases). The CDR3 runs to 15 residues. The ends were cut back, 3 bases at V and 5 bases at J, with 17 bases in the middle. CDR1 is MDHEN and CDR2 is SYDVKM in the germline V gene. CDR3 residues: CASSFRTQPSDEQYF. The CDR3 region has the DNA TGTGCCAGCAGTTTCCGGACACAACCAAGCGACGAGCAGTACTTC.

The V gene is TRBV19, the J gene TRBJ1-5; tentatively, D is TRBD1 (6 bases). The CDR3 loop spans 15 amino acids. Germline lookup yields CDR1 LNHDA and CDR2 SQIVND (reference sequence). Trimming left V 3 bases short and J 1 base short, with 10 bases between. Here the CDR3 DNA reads TGTGCCAGTAGTATTTACGGACAGAGCAATCAGCCCCAGCATTTT. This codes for CASSIYGQSNQPQHF.

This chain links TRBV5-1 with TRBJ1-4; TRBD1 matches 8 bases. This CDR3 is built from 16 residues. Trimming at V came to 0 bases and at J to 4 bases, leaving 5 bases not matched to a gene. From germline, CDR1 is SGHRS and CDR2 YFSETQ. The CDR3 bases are TGCGCCAGCAGCTTGGGACAGGGGACGCTTAATGAAAAACTGTTTTTT. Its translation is CASSLGQGTLNEKLFF.

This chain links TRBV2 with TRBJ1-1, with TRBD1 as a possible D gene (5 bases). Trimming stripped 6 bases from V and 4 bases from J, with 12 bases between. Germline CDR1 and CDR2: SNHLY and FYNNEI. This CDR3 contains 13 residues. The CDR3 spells CASRGDWSTEAFF. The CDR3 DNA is TGTGCCAGCAGGGGGGACTGGAGCACTGAAGCTTTCTTT.

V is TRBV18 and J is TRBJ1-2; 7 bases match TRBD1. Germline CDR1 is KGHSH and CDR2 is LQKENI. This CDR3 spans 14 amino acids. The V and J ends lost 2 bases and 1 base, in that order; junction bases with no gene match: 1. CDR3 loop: CASSPDRDNYGYTF. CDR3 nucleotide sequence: TGTGCCAGCTCACCAGACAGGGATAACTATGGCTACACCTTC.

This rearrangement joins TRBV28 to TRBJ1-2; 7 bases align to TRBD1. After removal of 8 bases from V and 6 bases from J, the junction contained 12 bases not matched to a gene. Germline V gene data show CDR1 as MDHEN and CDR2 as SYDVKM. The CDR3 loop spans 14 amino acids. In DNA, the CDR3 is TGTGCCAGCGTAGCACAGGGGAAAGGGGATGGCTACACCTTC. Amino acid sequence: CASVAQGKGDGYTF.

The CDR3 DNA is TGTGCCAGCAATCGAGGACAGGGGGCGAGCGGACTGTTTTTT. It translates to CASNRGQGASGLFF. The chain combines TRBV7-2 with TRBJ1-4, with 11 positions matching TRBD1. V shed 7 bases, J shed 13 bases, and the junction held 11 bases outside the gene matches. The CDR3 is 14 amino acids. Germline-derived CDR1 and CDR2 are SGHTA and FQGNSA.

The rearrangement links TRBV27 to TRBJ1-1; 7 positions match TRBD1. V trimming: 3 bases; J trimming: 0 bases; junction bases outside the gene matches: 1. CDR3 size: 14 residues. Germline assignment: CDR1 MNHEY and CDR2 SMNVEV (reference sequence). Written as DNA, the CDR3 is TGTGCCAGCAGTTTGACAGGGCTGAACACTGAAGCTTTCTTT. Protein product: CASSLTGLNTEAFF.

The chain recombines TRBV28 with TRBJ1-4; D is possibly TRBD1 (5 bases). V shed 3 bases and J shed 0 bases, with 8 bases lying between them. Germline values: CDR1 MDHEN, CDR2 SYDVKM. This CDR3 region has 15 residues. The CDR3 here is CASSLGGATNEKLFF. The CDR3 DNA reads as TGTGCCAGCAGTTTGGGAGGGGCAACTAATGAAAAACTGTTTTTT.

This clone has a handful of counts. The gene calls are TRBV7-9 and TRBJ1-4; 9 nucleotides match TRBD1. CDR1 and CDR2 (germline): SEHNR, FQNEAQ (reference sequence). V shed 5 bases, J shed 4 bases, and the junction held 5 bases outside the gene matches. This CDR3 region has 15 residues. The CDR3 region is CASSPGTGINEKLFF. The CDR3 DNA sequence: TGTGCCAGCAGCCCCGGGACAGGGATTAATGAAAAACTGTTTTTT. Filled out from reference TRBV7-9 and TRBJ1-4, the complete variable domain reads DTGVSQNPRHKITKRGQNVTFRCDPISEHNRLYWYRQTLGQGPEFLTYFQNEAQLEKSRLLSDRFSAERPKGSFSTLEIQRTEQGDSAMYLCASSPGTGINEKLFFGSGTQLSVL.

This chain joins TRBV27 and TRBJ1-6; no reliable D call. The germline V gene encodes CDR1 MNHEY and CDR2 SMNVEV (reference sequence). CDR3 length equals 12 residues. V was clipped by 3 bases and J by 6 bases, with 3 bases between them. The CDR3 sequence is CASSFRNSPLHF. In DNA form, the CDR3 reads TGTGCCAGCAGTTTCCGTAATTCACCCCTCCACTTT.

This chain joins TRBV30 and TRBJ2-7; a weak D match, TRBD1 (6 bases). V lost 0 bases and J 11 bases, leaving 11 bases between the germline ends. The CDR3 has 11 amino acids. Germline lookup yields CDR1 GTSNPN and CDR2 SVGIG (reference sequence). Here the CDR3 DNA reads TGTGCCTGGAGTGTACAGGGCTTGGAGTACTTC. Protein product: CAWSVQGLEYF.

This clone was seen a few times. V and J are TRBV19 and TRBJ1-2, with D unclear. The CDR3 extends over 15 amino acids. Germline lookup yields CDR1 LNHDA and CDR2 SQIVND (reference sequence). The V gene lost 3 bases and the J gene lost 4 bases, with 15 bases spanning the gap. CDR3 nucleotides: TGTGCCAGTAGTATTTTAGCGGGCGGAGCCTATGGCTACACCTTC. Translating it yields CASSILAGGAYGYTF.

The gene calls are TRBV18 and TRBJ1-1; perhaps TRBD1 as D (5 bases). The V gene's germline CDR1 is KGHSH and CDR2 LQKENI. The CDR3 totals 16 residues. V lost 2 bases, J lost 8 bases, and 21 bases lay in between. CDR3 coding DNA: TGTGCCAGCTCACCATACTCCGGGCAGGGCCAGTCCGAAGCTTTCTTT. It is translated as CASSPYSGQGQSEAFF.

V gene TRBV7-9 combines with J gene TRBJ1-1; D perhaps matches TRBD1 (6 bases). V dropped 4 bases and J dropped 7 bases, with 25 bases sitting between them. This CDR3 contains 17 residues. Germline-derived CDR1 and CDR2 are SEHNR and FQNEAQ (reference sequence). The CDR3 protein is CASSYLEGGTRNLEAFF. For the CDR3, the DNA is TGTGCCAGCAGCTACCTTGAAGGGGGAACCAGGAACCTTGAAGCTTTCTTT.

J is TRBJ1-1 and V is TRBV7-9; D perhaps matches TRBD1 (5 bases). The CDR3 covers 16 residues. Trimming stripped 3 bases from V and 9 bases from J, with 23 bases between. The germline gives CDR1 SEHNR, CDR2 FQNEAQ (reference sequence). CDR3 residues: CASSFGRAFMETKAFF. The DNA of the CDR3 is TGTGCCAGCAGCTTCGGCAGGGCGTTTATGGAGACAAAAGCTTTCTTT.

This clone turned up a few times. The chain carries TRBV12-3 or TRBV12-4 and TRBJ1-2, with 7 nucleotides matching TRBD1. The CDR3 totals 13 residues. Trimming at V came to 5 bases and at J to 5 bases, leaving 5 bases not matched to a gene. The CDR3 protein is CASSAGQVYGYTF. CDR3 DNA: TGTGCCAGCAGTGCCGGACAGGTGTATGGCTACACCTTC.